The 8 T cell receptor beta chains below come from one sample, sequenced in a study of neurological immune-mediated disorders. Using its own MiXCR run on the 5' RACE reads, TCRdb lists one record per CDR3 protein. This table has about 79,000 distinct CDR3 sequences, 13% to 15% appearing once. The sequencing sample was made of PBMCs. The receptors come from a woman aged 50 to 65 in good health.

As concerns this clonotype: A much larger clone lies a single base off, so this may be a read error. This rearrangement joins TRBV5-1 to TRBJ2-7; tentatively, D is TRBD1 or TRBD2 (5 bases each). The V end lost 3 bases, the J end lost 7 bases, and 20 bases lay between the germline ends. The CDR3 has 15 amino acids. Germline values: CDR1 SGHRS, CDR2 YFSETQ. CDR3 region: CASSSKVSYGGEQYF. DNA for the CDR3: TGCGCCAGCAGCTCGAAAGTCTCTTATGGGGGAGAGCAGTACTTC.

This clonotype was found many times. The chain carries TRBV20-1 and TRBJ1-5, with D tentatively TRBD1 (5 bases). V shed 6 bases and J shed 2 bases, with 11 bases lying between them. This CDR3 region has 13 residues. CDR1 and CDR2 (germline): DFQATT, SNEGSKA (reference sequence). This chain's CDR3 is CSAALGGNQPQHF. CDR3 in DNA: TGCAGTGCAGCCCTAGGGGGCAATCAGCCCCAGCATTTT.

This clonotype was recorded many times. The chain carries TRBV20-1 and TRBJ1-1, with D possibly being TRBD1 (5 bases). Trimming pared 5 bases from V and 0 bases from J, leaving 19 bases between. From germline, CDR1 is DFQATT and CDR2 SNEGSKA (reference sequence). CDR3 length: 16 residues. CDR3 nucleotides: TGCAGTGCTCCATTACCCGGGACGGGAATGAACACTGAAGCTTTCTTT. Encoded protein: CSAPLPGTGMNTEAFF.

This clonotype came up many times. The genes are TRBV20-1 and TRBJ2-5, with 7 bases matching TRBD2. This CDR3 is built from 13 residues. The V and J ends lost 3 bases and 1 base, in that order; junction bases with no gene match: 2. The V gene's germline CDR1 is DFQATT and CDR2 SNEGSKA (reference sequence). CDR3 amino acids: CSASTGGQETQYF. The CDR3 DNA sequence: TGCAGTGCTAGTACGGGGGGCCAAGAGACCCAGTACTTC.

V is TRBV5-1 and J is TRBJ1-1, with 8 positions matching TRBD1. V lost 6 bases, J lost 2 bases, and 9 bases stayed unmatched. Germline CDR1 and CDR2: SGHRS and YFSETQ. The CDR3 is 15 residues long. The CDR3 loop reads CASILIGQGNTEAFF. CDR3 DNA: TGCGCCAGCATCCTCATCGGACAGGGAAACACTGAAGCTTTCTTT.

In this sample, this clonotype turned up many times. The chain has TRBV28 and TRBJ2-7; D possibly matches TRBD1 or TRBD2 (6 bases each). V dropped 4 bases and J dropped 2 bases, with 15 bases sitting between them. The CDR3 loop spans 15 amino acids. Germline values: CDR1 MDHEN, CDR2 SYDVKM. CDR3 region: CASSSTRGLAYEQYF. CDR3 nucleotides: TGTGCCAGCAGTTCCACTCGGGGGCTTGCCTACGAGCAGTACTTC.

This clonotype was observed many times. The CDR3 is CASSSSGQKETQYF. CDR3 nucleotides: TGCGCCAGCAGCTCGTCGGGACAGAAAGAGACCCAGTACTTC. The chain combines TRBV5-1 with TRBJ2-5, with 7 positions matching TRBD1. The CDR3 runs to 14 residues. Germline CDR1 is SGHRS and CDR2 is YFSETQ. V shed 3 bases and J 3 bases; nucleotides not matched to a gene: 5.

This clonotype was picked up a small number of times. The chain has TRBV11-3 and TRBJ1-3; D uncertain. V lost 4 bases and J 5 bases, leaving 6 bases between the germline ends. CDR3 length equals 12 residues. Germline V gene sequence: CDR1 SGHNT, CDR2 YENEEA. The CDR3 loop reads CASSYDRNTIYF. For the CDR3, the DNA is TGTGCCAGCAGCTACGACAGAAACACCATATATTTT.